Listed below are T cell receptor beta chains from one sample, sequenced in a study of T-cell reconstitution after alpha-beta-depleted transplantation in children. Via MiXCR, TCRdb re-called the PCR reads, giving one row per CDR3 protein. The sample lists about a million distinct CDR3 sequences, under 30% occurring once. The sequences come from PBMCs, mostly from graft donor cells, collected 360 days after TCRalphabeta/CD19-depleted stem cell transplant. Source of these receptors: a boy under three years old who had a stem cell transplant for SCID, so the T cells may come from the graft donor. Both conserved end residues are part of each CDR3. The D gene is left open where the match is weak. Some rows have no size entry. The others give once, few or many, or a class for an expanded clone.

v_gene,d_gene,abundance,j_gene,CDR3aa,CDR3nt
TRBV27,-,few,TRBJ1-2,CASSSQGSTNYGYTF,TGTGCCAGCAGTTCTCAGGGGTCGACTAACTATGGCTACACCTTC
TRBV10-3,-,-,TRBJ2-3,CAISVFRGDTDTQYF,TGTGCCATCAGTGTCTTCAGGGGGGACACAGATACGCAGTATTTT
TRBV7-7,-,few,TRBJ2-1,CASSRNLGSYNEQFF,TGTGCCAGCAGCCGCAATCTGGGGTCCTACAATGAGCAGTTCTTC
TRBV18,-,-,TRBJ2-7,CASSPMGTEQYF,TGTGCCAGCTCACCAATGGGTACCGAGCAGTACTTC
TRBV12-3/TRBV12-4,-,few,TRBJ1-5,CASSLSPDRHYSNQPQHF,TGTGCCAGCAGTTTATCCCCGGACAGACATTATAGCAATCAGCCCCAGCATTTT
TRBV15,TRBD1,-,TRBJ2-3,CATSLNRGPEGASSTDTQYF,TGTGCCACCAGCCTTAACAGGGGTCCCGAGGGGGCCTCTAGCACAGATACGCAGTATTTT
TRBV4-3,TRBD1,-,TRBJ2-7,CASSQNRGTYEQYF,TGCGCCAGCAGCCAAAACAGGGGGACATACGAGCAGTACTTC
TRBV6-5,-,many,TRBJ2-1,CASSATPSSYNEQFF,TGTGCCAGCAGCGCAACACCCAGCTCCTACAATGAGCAGTTCTTC
TRBV3-1,-,-,TRBJ2-1,CASSPVIRTIWGEQFF,TGTGCCAGCAGCCCTGTTATCAGGACAATATGGGGTGAGCAGTTCTTC
TRBV10-3,TRBD2,-,TRBJ2-5,CAISESTLGLAPGGTQYF,TGTGCCATCAGTGAGTCTACGTTAGGACTAGCCCCGGGCGGGACCCAGTACTTC
TRBV20-1,-,-,TRBJ2-3,CSARAHLSTDTQYF,TGCAGTGCTAGAGCCCATCTGAGCACAGATACGCAGTATTTT
TRBV27,-,-,TRBJ2-2,CASSTPNTGELFF,TGTGCCAGCAGTACTCCGAACACCGGGGAGCTGTTTTTT
TRBV11-1,TRBD2,few,TRBJ2-1,CASNLGAGGIQAYNEQFF,TGTGCCAGCAACCTCGGGGCGGGGGGCATCCAAGCCTACAATGAGCAGTTCTTC
TRBV5-1,-,-,TRBJ1-4,CASGQTGYNEKLFF,TGCGCCAGCGGCCAAACAGGATACAATGAAAAACTGTTTTTT
TRBV6-1,TRBD1,few,TRBJ2-1,CASRPGTGRYNEQFF,TGTGCCAGCCGCCCCGGGACAGGGCGCTACAATGAGCAGTTCTTC
TRBV6-1,-,-,TRBJ2-1,CASRLAGENEQFF,TGTGCCAGCCGGCTAGCTGGGGAGAATGAGCAGTTCTTC
TRBV27,-,-,TRBJ2-7,CASSLGTLDEQYF,TGTGCCAGCAGTTTAGGGACGTTGGACGAGCAGTACTTC
TRBV12-3/TRBV12-4,TRBD2,few,TRBJ2-1,CASSRPLAGSSYNEQFF,TGTGCCAGCAGCAGGCCCTTAGCGGGGAGCTCCTACAATGAGCAGTTCTTC
TRBV2,-,-,TRBJ2-6,CASEGANVLTF,TGTGCCAGCGAAGGGGCCAACGTCCTGACTTTC
TRBV4-3,TRBD2,-,TRBJ2-3,CASSQTSGRADTQYF,TGCGCCAGCAGCCAGACTAGCGGGAGGGCAGATACGCAGTATTTT
TRBV10-2,TRBD1,few,TRBJ1-2,CASSESWTGRVYGYTF,TGCGCCAGCAGTGAGTCCTGGACAGGGAGGGTCTATGGCTACACCTTC
TRBV20-1,-,few,TRBJ2-5,CSARGGGLKETQYF,TGCAGTGCTAGAGGTGGGGGTCTGAAAGAGACCCAGTACTTC
TRBV20-1,-,many,TRBJ2-3,CSALKGRTDTQYF,TGCAGTGCTTTAAAAGGGCGCACAGATACGCAGTATTTT
TRBV12-3/TRBV12-4,-,-,TRBJ1-5,CASSLVRLTGSQPQHF,TGTGCCAGCAGTTTAGTTCGATTGACAGGCAGTCAGCCCCAGCATTTT
TRBV29-1,-,few,TRBJ2-1,CSAQSILGAPQAPFF,TGCAGCGCACAGTCTATATTGGGGGCGCCTCAGGCGCCGTTCTTC
TRBV5-4,TRBD1,few,TRBJ2-5,CASSLIPAGGNLETQYF,TGTGCCAGCAGCTTGATCCCGGCAGGGGGCAATTTGGAGACCCAGTACTTC
TRBV20-1,TRBD1,few,TRBJ2-3,CSASWGTGGTDTQYF,TGCAGTGCTAGTTGGGGGACAGGGGGCACAGATACGCAGTATTTT
TRBV29-1,TRBD1,-,TRBJ2-1,CSVEDRGRYNEQFF,TGCAGCGTTGAAGACAGGGGGCGGTACAATGAGCAGTTCTTC
TRBV7-9,-,-,TRBJ2-3,CASSSDQGPDTQYF,TGTGCCAGCAGCTCCGACCAGGGACCTGATACGCAGTATTTT
TRBV2,-,-,TRBJ2-5,CASSWGLGSGDFQETQYF,TGTGCCAGCAGTTGGGGGTTAGGCAGTGGCGACTTCCAAGAGACCCAGTACTTC
TRBV7-2,TRBD1,-,TRBJ2-3,CASSLAHRGGTDTQYF,TGTGCCAGCAGCTTAGCCCACAGGGGGGGCACAGATACGCAGTATTTT
TRBV28,TRBD1,-,TRBJ2-7,CASSLTGTGLHEQYF,TGTGCCAGCAGTTTAACCGGGACAGGGCTCCACGAGCAGTACTTC
TRBV28,TRBD1,few,TRBJ2-7,CASNPLGTGGPYEQYF,TGTGCCAGCAACCCCCTAGGGACAGGGGGCCCCTACGAGCAGTACTTC
TRBV29-1,-,-,TRBJ1-1,CSGDGGTANTEAFF,TGCAGCGGGGATGGAGGGACGGCGAACACTGAAGCTTTCTTT
TRBV12-3/TRBV12-4,-,-,TRBJ2-4,CASSLRPLENIQYF,TGTGCCAGCAGTTTAAGGCCACTGGAAAACATTCAGTACTTC
TRBV7-9,TRBD2,once,TRBJ2-2,CASSIGLAVNTGELFF,TGTGCCAGCAGCATTGGACTAGCGGTAAACACCGGGGAGCTGTTTTTT
TRBV4-1,-,-,TRBJ2-1,CASSPTDQAYNEQFF,TGCGCCAGCAGCCCTACTGATCAGGCCTACAATGAGCAGTTCTTC
TRBV12-3/TRBV12-4,-,few,TRBJ2-5,CASTLAARQETQYF,TGTGCCAGCACCCTCGCCGCCCGGCAAGAGACCCAGTACTTC
TRBV2,TRBD2,-,TRBJ2-1,CASSRGGFGGYNEQFF,TGTGCCAGCAGTCGCGGGGGGTTCGGGGGCTACAATGAGCAGTTCTTC
TRBV29-1,-,-,TRBJ2-4,CSVGETLAKNIQYF,TGCAGCGTTGGGGAGACCTTAGCCAAAAACATTCAGTACTTC
TRBV2,-,-,TRBJ2-3,CASSGDYTKITDTQYF,TGTGCCAGCAGTGGAGACTACACCAAGATCACAGATACGCAGTATTTT
TRBV24-1,-,-,TRBJ2-3,CATSDSSLGGAEDTQYF,TGTGCCACCAGTGATTCTAGTCTAGGGGGAGCGGAAGATACGCAGTATTTT
TRBV12-3/TRBV12-4,-,-,TRBJ2-3,CASSRQQTGDTQYF,TGTGCCAGCAGTCGACAGCAAACGGGAGATACGCAGTATTTT
TRBV4-1,-,-,TRBJ1-1,CASRDLRNTEAFF,TGCGCCAGCAGGGACCTAAGGAACACTGAAGCTTTCTTT
TRBV2,-,-,TRBJ1-4,CASRPDRIDNEKLFF,TGTGCCAGCAGGCCTGACAGAATTGATAATGAAAAACTGTTTTTT
TRBV4-3,TRBD1,-,TRBJ2-7,CASSQDPGQGFEQYF,TGCGCCAGCAGCCAGGATCCGGGACAGGGGTTCGAGCAGTACTTC
TRBV6-1,-,few,TRBJ1-2,CASSSRGPSGYTF,TGTGCCAGCAGCTCCAGGGGCCCTTCGGGCTACACCTTC
TRBV9,-,few,TRBJ2-2,CASSVWLTGELFF,TGTGCCAGCAGCGTATGGCTCACCGGGGAGCTGTTTTTT
TRBV5-5,TRBD2,few,TRBJ2-1,CASSSIHGTSGGNEQFF,TGTGCCAGCAGTTCTATTCACGGGACTAGCGGGGGGAATGAGCAGTTCTTC
TRBV7-6,-,few,TRBJ2-7,CASSLAVGSASSYEQYF,TGTGCCAGCAGCTTAGCAGTGGGGTCAGCGAGCTCCTACGAGCAGTACTTC
TRBV6-5,TRBD1,-,TRBJ2-7,CASSYHGTATYEQYF,TGTGCCAGCAGTTACCACGGGACAGCCACCTACGAGCAGTACTTC
TRBV29-1,-,-,TRBJ2-3,CSVGRPLRADTQYF,TGCAGCGTTGGACGTCCGCTTAGGGCAGATACGCAGTATTTT
TRBV20-1,-,-,TRBJ2-3,CSAPPRVKGTDTQYF,TGCAGTGCGCCACCAAGGGTAAAGGGAACAGATACGCAGTATTTT
TRBV7-2,-,-,TRBJ2-7,CASSLVPSDSSYEQYF,TGTGCCAGCAGCTTAGTCCCGTCGGACAGCTCCTACGAGCAGTACTTC
TRBV20-1,TRBD1,few,TRBJ1-4,CSATRQGVNEKLFF,TGCAGTGCTACCCGACAGGGCGTCAATGAAAAACTGTTTTTT